This TCR beta chain was found in a study of blood T cell repertoires in COVID-19 (dated by TCRdb to about 2020). The study in broad terms: The collaborator samples originated in the United States, Italy and Spain and spanned the acute and convalescent phases of COVID-19. HLA class I and class II types, where available, came from metadata supplied by the sample provider rather than from assay-based typing. The prospective study material was composed of cDNA or gDNA derived from T cells, B-cell-depleted T cells, or PBMCs. The dataset comprised deeply sampled blood TCRbeta repertoires from subjects exposed to, actively infected with, or recovered from COVID-19. Nearly every sample came with metadata listing a de-identified subject ID, COVID-19 status, age in years and sex. The repertoires were released in a freely available public database intended as a resource for research on the immune response to SARS-CoV-2. Samples were obtained from the ongoing ImmuneRACE study (first 160 participants) and from 1,254 subjects provided by 6 global collaborators.

About this clone: Its antigen specificity is not known. Base qualities were left out, and no much larger clone turns up one base away.

Collaborating institutions collected whole blood in K2EDTA tubes following their own protocols. For TCRbeta analysis, collaborators shipped samples as frozen whole blood, isolated PBMCs, or DNA extracted from either of those sample types. Here is what the overall study found, with its caveats: The quantity of clinical and demographic metadata differed by source and by participant and was supplied without curation.

From a lookup of the germline V gene (reference sequence), CDR1 and CDR2 are SEHNR and FQNEAQ. V is cut by 2 bases and J by 5 bases, and the space between the germline ends is 7 bases. The CDR3, from cysteine to phenylalanine, totals 13 residues. This entry keeps only the CDR3 DNA: 39 bases, framed from base 1. TCRbeta CDR3 regions were amplified from genomic DNA by means of the immunoSEQ Assay, a bias-controlled multiplex PCR. In the original analysis: Within the assay, amplification of reference gene primers was used to estimate how many nucleated cells each sample contained. Sequence reads were collapsed and filtered to measure the absolute abundance of every unique TCRbeta CDR3 rearrangement. Productive Simpson clonality was computed per sample as the square root of Simpson's diversity index over productive rearrangements. TCRdb took over this immuneACCESS table, retaining in-frame rearrangements with V and J assigned. Such tables are incomplete; in checked studies, under half of the missing clones stem from an unresolved V gene, and the remainder is unexplained. That table is the source of V, J and clone size, and D and trimming were worked out from the DNA. The sample table lists fewer than 100,000 clones, roughly 87% of them with a count of one. Clones ranked in the top ten supply about 4.2% of the sample.

The sequence was obtained from a man in his 70s with acute or convalescent COVID-19. The chain employs TRBV7-9 and TRBJ1-5; possibly the D gene is TRBD1, per 5 matching bases. The specimen was peripheral blood. In nucleotides, the sequence is TGTGCCAGCAGCTTACAGGGCGATCAGCCCCAGCATTTT. Translated, it reads CASSLQGDQPQHF.